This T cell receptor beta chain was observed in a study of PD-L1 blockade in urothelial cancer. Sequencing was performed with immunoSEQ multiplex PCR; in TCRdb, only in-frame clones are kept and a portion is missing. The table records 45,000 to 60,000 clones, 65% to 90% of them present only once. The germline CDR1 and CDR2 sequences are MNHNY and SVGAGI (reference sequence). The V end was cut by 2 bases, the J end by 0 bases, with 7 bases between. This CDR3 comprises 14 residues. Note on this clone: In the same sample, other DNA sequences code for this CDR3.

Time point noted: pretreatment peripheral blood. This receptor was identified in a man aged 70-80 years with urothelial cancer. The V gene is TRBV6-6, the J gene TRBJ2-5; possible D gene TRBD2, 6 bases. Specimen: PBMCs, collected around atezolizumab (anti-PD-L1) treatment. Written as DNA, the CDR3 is TGTGCCAGCAGTTACGGGGACTACCAAGAGACCCAGTACTTC. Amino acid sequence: CASSYGDYQETQYF.